The clone carrying this TCR beta chain was seen at least ten times. No antigen is known for it. These data come from a study of early T cells in non-severe SARS-CoV-2 infection. Across the study: Sequencing targeted bulk RNA from unsorted whole blood, leaving chains unpaired.

Study observations and caveats: The study's VDJdb matching favored anti-spike CD8 responses and missed private and CD4 specificities.

Individual cDNA molecules received unique molecular identifiers during library preparation. TCRdb ran MiXCR on the 5' RACE reads and lists one entry per CDR3 protein. The profile shows 30,000 or so distinct CDR3 sequences, roughly 3.9% of them singletons. The CDR3 contains 14 residues. CDR1 and CDR2 (germline): SGHTS, YDEGEE. Trimming took off 2 bases at V and 6 bases at J, with 13 bases between the two ends. J is TRBJ2-3 and V is TRBV5-8; D is perhaps TRBD1 (6 bases). The clonotype was recovered from an adult who was a healthcare worker with PCR-confirmed SARS-CoV-2 infection or an uninfected control (not recorded which). Specimen: whole blood. The DNA of the CDR3 is TGTGCCAGCAGCTTCCTGGGGGCTACCGATACGCAGTATTTT. Translation: CASSFLGATDTQYF.